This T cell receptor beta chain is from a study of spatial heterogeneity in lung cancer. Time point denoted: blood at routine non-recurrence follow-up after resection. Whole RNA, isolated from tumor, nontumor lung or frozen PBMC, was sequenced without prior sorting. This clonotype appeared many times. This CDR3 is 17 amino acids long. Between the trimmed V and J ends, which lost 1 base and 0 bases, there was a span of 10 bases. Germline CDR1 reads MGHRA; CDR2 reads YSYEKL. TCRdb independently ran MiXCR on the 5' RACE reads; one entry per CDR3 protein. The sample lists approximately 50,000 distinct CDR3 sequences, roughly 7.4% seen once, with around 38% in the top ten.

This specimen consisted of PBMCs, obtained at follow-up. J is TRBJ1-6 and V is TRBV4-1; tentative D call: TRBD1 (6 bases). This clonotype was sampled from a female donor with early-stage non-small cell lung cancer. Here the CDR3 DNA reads TGCGCCAGCAGCCAAGTACAGGGTAGCTCCTATAATTCACCCCTCCACTTT. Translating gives CASSQVQGSSYNSPLHF.